The next 10 T cell receptor beta chains were all read from a single sample in a study of T-cell reconstitution after alpha-beta-depleted transplantation in children (dated by TCRdb to 2015 to 2016). The receptor library was made with PCR. Sequencing was performed on an Illumina HiSeq 2500. Molecular barcoding was employed in the preparation of TCR libraries, with unique molecular identifiers being used to normalize TCRbeta repertoire quantification. Clones were called with MiXCR by TCRdb after fastp trimmed the public reads at Q25, and only in-frame beta chains were retained. Each CDR3 protein gets just one entry, which takes the most common genes and DNA from the rows behind it. The sample table contains hundreds of thousands of distinct CDR3 sequences; only one count was recorded for 8% to 10% of them. Together, the top ten hold approximately 6.2% of the sample. Sample: PBMCs from the stem cell graft donor, taken from the stem cell graft. The origin of the receptors is a human donor who donated a stem cell graft to a child with acute lymphoblastic leukemia.

V gene TRBV27 combines with J gene TRBJ1-1; 9 bases fit TRBD1. Trimming took 7 bases from V and 0 from J; bases not matched to a gene: 3. This CDR3 has 14 amino acids. In germline, CDR1 is MNHEY, CDR2 SMNVEV (reference sequence). The CDR3 DNA follows: TGTGCCAGCACCGGACAGGGGATGAACACTGAAGCTTTCTTT. This codes for CASTGQGMNTEAFF.

This chain connects TRBV6-5 to TRBJ2-5; maybe TRBD2 (6 bases). The V end lost 0 bases, the J end lost 5 bases, and 10 bases lay between the germline ends. Germline CDR1 MNHEY, CDR2 SVGAGI. This CDR3 has 14 amino acids. CDR3 residues: CASSYSIAGETQYF. The CDR3 bases are TGTGCCAGCAGTTACTCGATCGCGGGGGAGACCCAGTACTTC.

This clonotype occurred a few times. J is TRBJ1-4 and V is TRBV5-1, with D perhaps matching TRBD1 (5 bases). The V end lost 4 bases, the J end lost 4 bases, and 20 bases lay between the germline ends. This CDR3 is built from 17 residues. Germline values: CDR1 SGHRS, CDR2 YFSETQ. CDR3 bases: TGCGCCAGCAGCCCCCGGTCTCGGCAGGGCCTTAATGAAAAACTGTTTTTT. Translation gives CASSPRSRQGLNEKLFF.

This clonotype was seen repeatedly, ten times or more. The V gene is TRBV7-6, the J gene TRBJ1-5; D remains ambiguous. This CDR3 comprises 14 residues. CDR1 SGHVS and CDR2 FNYEAQ come from the germline V gene. Deletions cut 4 bases from V and 3 bases from J, with 10 bases between. The DNA for the CDR3 is TGTGCCAGCAGCTCTGGACTGTACAATCAGCCCCAGCATTTT. Residues: CASSSGLYNQPQHF.

This clonotype was observed many times. The chain couples TRBV7-2 to TRBJ1-3; D gene unclear. V was pared by 1 base and J by 7 bases, with 8 bases between. Per germline, CDR1 SGHTA and CDR2 FQGNSA. The CDR3 is made up of 13 amino acids. This CDR3 is CASSLGWENTIYF. DNA of the CDR3: TGTGCCAGCAGCTTAGGGTGGGAGAACACCATATATTTT.

The rearrangement uses TRBV3-1 and TRBJ1-2; D gene ambiguous. V lost 4 bases and J lost 0, with 18 bases in between. The length of the CDR3 is 17 residues. The germline V gene has CDR1 LGHDT and CDR2 YNNKEL (reference sequence). This CDR3 reads CASSLTTNSGSNYGYTF. The CDR3 DNA follows: TGTGCCAGCAGCCTTACGACGAACAGCGGTTCTAACTATGGCTACACCTTC. Full variable domain (remainder filled in from reference TRBV3-1 and TRBJ1-2): DTAVSQTPKYLVTQMGNDKSIKCEQNLGHDTMYWYKQDSKKFLKIMFSYNNKELIINETVPNRFSPKSPDKAHLNLHINSLELGDSAVYFCASSLTTNSGSNYGYTFGSGTRLTVV.

The rearrangement uses TRBV11-2 and TRBJ2-2; D gene unclear. The CDR3 extends over 12 amino acids. V was cut by 5 bases and J by 4 bases, with 5 bases left in between. CDR1 and CDR2 from the germline V gene are SGHAT and FQNNGV. The CDR3 nucleotides are TGTGCCAGCAGCCCCGCCACCGGGGAGCTGTTTTTT. It specifies CASSPATGELFF. Together with reference TRBV11-2 and TRBJ2-2, the CDR3 gives the full variable domain: EAGVAQSPRYKIIEKRQSVAFWCNPISGHATLYWYQQILGQGPKLLIQFQNNGVVDDSQLPKDRFSAERLKGVDSTLKIQPAKLEDSAVYLCASSPATGELFFGEGSRLTVL.

This clonotype was counted many times. The chain recombines TRBV7-2 with TRBJ1-1; D might be TRBD1 (6 bases). The CDR3 consists of 17 residues. V was cut by 5 bases and J by 1 base, with 20 bases left in between. Germline V CDR1 and CDR2: SGHTA, FQGNSA. The CDR3 region is CASSPRDTIEGNTEAFF. CDR3 sequence (DNA): TGTGCCAGCAGCCCCCGGGACACAATTGAGGGGAACACTGAAGCTTTCTTT.

This chain connects TRBV27 to TRBJ2-3, with 8 bases matching TRBD2. CDR1 is MNHEY, CDR2 SMNVEV, per germline (reference sequence). The CDR3 is made up of 14 amino acids. With 6 bases clipped from V and 4 bases from J, the junction kept 6 bases outside the gene matches. The CDR3 nucleotides are TGTGCCAGCAGCGGGGGGGCCGCGGCAGATACGCAGTATTTT. Its translation: CASSGGAAADTQYF.

This clonotype was counted at least ten times. The chain joins TRBV2 to TRBJ2-1, with TRBD2 identical over 8 bases. Germline V gene lookup returns CDR1 SNHLY and CDR2 FYNNEI. Losses at the gene ends were 7 bases for V and 6 bases for J; bases not matched to a gene: 11. There are 15 residues in the CDR3. CDR3: CASTEGGLVSNEQFF. The CDR3 DNA sequence: TGTGCCAGCACCGAAGGGGGACTAGTTAGCAATGAGCAGTTCTTC.